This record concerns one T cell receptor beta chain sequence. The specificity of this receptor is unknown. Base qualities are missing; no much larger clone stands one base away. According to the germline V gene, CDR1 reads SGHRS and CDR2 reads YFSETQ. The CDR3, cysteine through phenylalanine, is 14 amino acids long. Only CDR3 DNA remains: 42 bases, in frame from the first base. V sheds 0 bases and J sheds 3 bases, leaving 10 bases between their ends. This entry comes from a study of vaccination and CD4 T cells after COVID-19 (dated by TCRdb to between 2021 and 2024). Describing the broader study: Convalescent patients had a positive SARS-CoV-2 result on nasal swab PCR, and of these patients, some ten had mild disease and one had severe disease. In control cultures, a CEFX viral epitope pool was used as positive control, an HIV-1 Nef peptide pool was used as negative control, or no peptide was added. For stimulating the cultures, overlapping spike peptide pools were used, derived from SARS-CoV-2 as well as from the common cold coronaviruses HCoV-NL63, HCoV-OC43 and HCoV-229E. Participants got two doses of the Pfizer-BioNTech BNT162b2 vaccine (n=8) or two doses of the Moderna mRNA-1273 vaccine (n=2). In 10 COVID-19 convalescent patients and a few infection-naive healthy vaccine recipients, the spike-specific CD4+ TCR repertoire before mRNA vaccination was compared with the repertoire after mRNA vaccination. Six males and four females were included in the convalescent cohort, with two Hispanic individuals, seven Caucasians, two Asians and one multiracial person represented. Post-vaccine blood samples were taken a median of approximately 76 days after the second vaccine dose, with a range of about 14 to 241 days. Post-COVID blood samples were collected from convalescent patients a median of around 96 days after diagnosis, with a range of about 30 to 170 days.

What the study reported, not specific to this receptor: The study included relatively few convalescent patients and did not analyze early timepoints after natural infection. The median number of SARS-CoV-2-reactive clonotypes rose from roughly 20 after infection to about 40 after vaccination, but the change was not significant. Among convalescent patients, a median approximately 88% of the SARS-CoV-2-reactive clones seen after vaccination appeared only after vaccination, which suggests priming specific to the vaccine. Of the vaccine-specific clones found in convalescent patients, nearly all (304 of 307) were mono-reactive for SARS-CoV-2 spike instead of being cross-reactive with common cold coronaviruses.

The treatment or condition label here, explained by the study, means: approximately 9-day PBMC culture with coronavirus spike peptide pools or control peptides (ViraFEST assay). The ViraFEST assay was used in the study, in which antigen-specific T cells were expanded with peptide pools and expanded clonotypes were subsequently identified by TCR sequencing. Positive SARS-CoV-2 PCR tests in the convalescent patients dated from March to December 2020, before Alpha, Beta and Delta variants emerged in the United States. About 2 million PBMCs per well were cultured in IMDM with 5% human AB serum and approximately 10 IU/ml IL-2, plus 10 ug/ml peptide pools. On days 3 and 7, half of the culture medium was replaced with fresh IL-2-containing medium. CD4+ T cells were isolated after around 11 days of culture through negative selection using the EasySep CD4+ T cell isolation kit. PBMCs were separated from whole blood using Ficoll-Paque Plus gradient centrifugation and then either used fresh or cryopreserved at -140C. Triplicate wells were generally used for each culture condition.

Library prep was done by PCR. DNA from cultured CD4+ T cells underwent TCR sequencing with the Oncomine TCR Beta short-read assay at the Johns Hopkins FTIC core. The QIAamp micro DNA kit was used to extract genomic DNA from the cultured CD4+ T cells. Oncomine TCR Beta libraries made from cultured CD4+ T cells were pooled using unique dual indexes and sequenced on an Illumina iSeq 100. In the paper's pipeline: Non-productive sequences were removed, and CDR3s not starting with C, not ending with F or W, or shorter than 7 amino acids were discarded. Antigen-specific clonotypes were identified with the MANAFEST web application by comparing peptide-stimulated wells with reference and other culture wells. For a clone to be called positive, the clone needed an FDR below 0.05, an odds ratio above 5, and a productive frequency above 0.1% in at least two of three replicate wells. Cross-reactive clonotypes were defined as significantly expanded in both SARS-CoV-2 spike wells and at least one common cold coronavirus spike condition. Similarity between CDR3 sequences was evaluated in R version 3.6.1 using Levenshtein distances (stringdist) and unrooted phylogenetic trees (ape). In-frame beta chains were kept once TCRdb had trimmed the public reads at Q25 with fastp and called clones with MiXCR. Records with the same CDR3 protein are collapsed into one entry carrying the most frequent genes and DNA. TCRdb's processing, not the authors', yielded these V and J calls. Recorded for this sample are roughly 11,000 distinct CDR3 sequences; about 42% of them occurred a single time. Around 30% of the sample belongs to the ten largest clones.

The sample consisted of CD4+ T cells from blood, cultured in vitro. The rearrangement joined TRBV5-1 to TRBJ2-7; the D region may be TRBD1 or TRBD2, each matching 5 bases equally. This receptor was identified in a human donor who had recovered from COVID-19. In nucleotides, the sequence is TGCGCCAGCAGCTTGGGAGGGGCTGGCTACGAGCAGTACTTC. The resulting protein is CASSLGGAGYEQYF. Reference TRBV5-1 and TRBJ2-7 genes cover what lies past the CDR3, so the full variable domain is KAGVTQTPRYLIKTRGQQVTLSCSPISGHRSVSWYQQTPGQGLQFLFEYFSETQRNKGNFPGRFSGRQFSNSRSEMNVSTLELGDSALYLCASSLGGAGYEQYFGPGTRLTVT.